The next 24 T cell receptor beta chains were all read from a single sample in a study of cytomegalovirus exposure and HLA in healthy donors. The PCR made use of 60 Vbeta and 13 Jbeta primers. Profiled with immunoSEQ multiplex PCR; TCRdb holds only in-frame clones, not every one. The data show about 110,000 clones, over 70% seen once. The sequencing sample was made of PBMCs. These receptors all stem from a male donor in good health and CMV-seropositive.

The V gene is TRBV27, the J gene TRBJ2-7; 10 bases are shared with TRBD2. With 6 bases clipped from V and 0 bases from J, the junction kept 14 bases outside the gene matches. Germline CDR1 is MNHEY and CDR2 is SMNVEV (reference sequence). CDR3 length: 18 residues. CDR3 bases: TGTGCCAGCAGGGTTGTAGGACTAGCGGTATATAGCTCCTACGAGCAGTACTTC. The encoded protein is CASRVVGLAVYSSYEQYF.

This clone was observed a handful of times. This chain joins TRBV7-9 and TRBJ2-3, with TRBD2 matching 9 bases. The V gene end was trimmed by 2 bases and the J gene end by 1 base; junction bases not matched to a gene: 4. The CDR3 loop spans 16 amino acids. Per germline, CDR1 SEHNR and CDR2 FQNEAQ (reference sequence). Here the CDR3 reads CASSLRREGRTDTQYF. DNA of the CDR3: TGTGCCAGCAGCTTAAGGCGGGAGGGCCGCACAGATACGCAGTATTTT.

This clone showed up just a few times. The chain links TRBV9 to TRBJ2-7; D perhaps matches TRBD1 (5 bases). Germline CDR1 is SGDLS and CDR2 is YYNGEE. V was pared by 0 bases and J by 3 bases, with 13 bases between. The CDR3 sequence is 15 residues long. CDR3 DNA: TGTGCCAGCAGCGTAGACGGCCAGGGAATCTACGAGCAGTACTTC. Translating it yields CASSVDGQGIYEQYF.

This chain joins TRBV7-2 and TRBJ1-2; D is uncertain. V lost 4 bases and J lost 3, with 15 bases in between. This CDR3 has 15 residues. The germline gives CDR1 SGHTA, CDR2 FQGNSA. Written as DNA, the CDR3 is TGTGCCAGCAGCTCGCAGGCATCGAGGGACTATGGCTACACCTTC. It yields the protein CASSSQASRDYGYTF. The full variable domain, with the rest looked up from reference TRBV7-2 and TRBJ1-2, is GAGVSQSPSNKVTEKGKDVELRCDPISGHTALYWYRQSLGQGLEFLIYFQGNSAPDKSGLPSDRFSAERTGGSVSTLTIQRTQQEDSAVYLCASSSQASRDYGYTFGSGTRLTVV.

This clone was seen more than once but under ten times. The chain couples TRBV28 to TRBJ1-1; 7 bases are shared with TRBD1. The junction had 16 bases not matched to a gene; V was cut back by 5 bases and J by 4 bases. Germline CDR1 reads MDHEN; CDR2 reads SYDVKM. The CDR3 is 17 residues long. CDR3 residues: CASSPIPGQPLGTEAFF. CDR3 nucleotide sequence: TGTGCCAGCAGTCCGATACCGGGACAGCCCTTGGGCACTGAAGCTTTCTTT.

V is TRBV14 and J is TRBJ1-1; D is unresolved. This CDR3 has 13 residues. V was cut by 3 bases and J by 5 bases, with 10 bases left in between. Looked up from germline, CDR1 is SGHDN and CDR2 is FVKESK. The CDR3 here is CASSQVGLTEAFF. In DNA form, the CDR3 reads TGTGCCAGCAGCCAGGTCGGTCTAACTGAAGCTTTCTTT.

J is TRBJ2-5 and V is TRBV4-1; 12 nucleotides line up with TRBD2. Germline V CDR1 and CDR2: MGHRA, YSYEKL. The V segment lost 0 bases and the J segment 7 bases; nucleotides outside the gene matches: 12. The CDR3 has 18 amino acids. For the CDR3, the DNA is TGCGCCAGCAGCCAAGATTCCGGGCTAGCGGGGGGGCCCCGGACCCAGTACTTC. Its protein product is CASSQDSGLAGGPRTQYF.

This clone appeared a few times. The V call is TRBV4-3, the J call TRBJ2-7; D may be TRBD1 (5 bases). Germline V gene sequence: CDR1 LGHNA, CDR2 YSLEER. This CDR3 has 15 residues. V lost 3 bases and J 1 base, leaving 13 bases between the germline ends. In DNA form, the CDR3 reads TGCGCCAGCAGCCAGACCAGGGAAGAATCCTACGAGCAGTACTTC. It is translated as CASSQTREESYEQYF.

This rearrangement joins TRBV6-6 to TRBJ2-1; 10 bases align to TRBD1. Germline CDR1 is MNHNY and CDR2 is SVGAGI (reference sequence). Losses at the gene ends were 10 bases for V and 10 bases for J; bases not matched to a gene: 7. The CDR3 is 12 amino acids. CDR3 DNA sequence: TGTGCCATCGAAGGGACAGGGGTAGAGCAGTTCTTC. Translated: CAIEGTGVEQFF.

The chain joins TRBV19 to TRBJ1-1, with D unclear. There are 13 residues in the CDR3. Germline assignment: CDR1 LNHDA and CDR2 SQIVND (reference sequence). With 5 bases removed from V and 3 bases from J, the gap between germline ends came to 10 bases. The CDR3 bases are TGTGCCAGTAGTGAGGTAACCTACACTGAAGCTTTCTTT. This translates into CASSEVTYTEAFF.

This clone showed up just once. The chain employs TRBV10-3 and TRBJ1-2; possible D gene TRBD1, 5 bases. Trimming removed 0 bases at V and 0 bases at J, with 11 bases between. There are 16 residues in the CDR3. Germline V CDR1 and CDR2: ENHRY, SYGVKD. This CDR3 reads CAISESGRATNYGYTF. The DNA for the CDR3 is TGTGCCATCAGTGAGTCGGGCAGGGCGACTAACTATGGCTACACCTTC.

The genes are TRBV7-9 and TRBJ2-1; 8 bases are a match to TRBD2. CDR1 and CDR2 (germline): SEHNR, FQNEAQ (reference sequence). With V trimmed by 6 bases and J by 4 bases, 2 bases remained unmatched. This CDR3 spans 13 amino acids. The CDR3 loop is CASRGTRYNEQFF. The CDR3 coding sequence is TGTGCCAGCAGGGGGACTAGGTACAATGAGCAGTTCTTC.

The rearrangement joins TRBV5-1 to TRBJ2-7, with 9 bases that match TRBD2. The CDR3 is made up of 16 amino acids. Germline-derived CDR1 and CDR2 are SGHRS and YFSETQ. Unmatched junction bases numbered 6, after V lost 1 base and J lost 1 base. CDR3 amino acids: CASSLSAGGGSYEQYF. The CDR3 DNA is TGCGCCAGCAGCTTGTCGGCGGGAGGGGGATCCTACGAGCAGTACTTC. Drawing the rest from reference TRBV5-1 and TRBJ2-7, the complete variable domain is KAGVTQTPRYLIKTRGQQVTLSCSPISGHRSVSWYQQTPGQGLQFLFEYFSETQRNKGNFPGRFSGRQFSNSRSEMNVSTLELGDSALYLCASSLSAGGGSYEQYFGPGTRLTVT.

The V call is TRBV7-3, the J call TRBJ1-1; 7 nucleotides match TRBD1. CDR3 length: 13 residues. V dropped 2 bases and J dropped 8; count of bases not matched to a gene: 5. Germline V gene sequence: CDR1 SGHTA, CDR2 FQGTGA. The CDR3 here is CASSLFQGGEAFF. The CDR3 DNA reads TGTGCCAGCAGCTTATTCCAGGGGGGAGAAGCTTTCTTT. The whole variable domain, filled in from reference TRBV7-3 and TRBJ1-1, reads GAGVSQTPSNKVTEKGKYVELRCDPISGHTALYWYRQSLGQGPEFLIYFQGTGAADDSGLPNDRFFAVRPEGSVSTLKIQRTERGDSAVYLCASSLFQGGEAFFGQGTRLTVV.

The rearrangement joins TRBV7-2 to TRBJ2-7; weak D call: TRBD1 (6 bases). The CDR3 covers 14 residues. The germline V and J ends were trimmed by 5 bases and 2 bases, with 13 bases remaining between them. In germline, CDR1 is SGHTA, CDR2 FQGNSA. The CDR3 loop is CASSASAGAYEQYF. CDR3 nucleotides: TGTGCCAGCAGCGCGTCGGCAGGGGCCTACGAGCAGTACTTC.

The V and J genes are TRBV25-1 and TRBJ1-3, with D perhaps TRBD1 (5 bases). Germline V lookup: CDR1 MGHDK, CDR2 SYGVNS. The CDR3 has 15 residues. Trimming cost V 1 base and J 1 base, with 8 bases left between them. DNA of the CDR3: TGTGCCAGCAGTGAATTGGCAGGGTCTGGAAACACCATATATTTT. Protein sequence: CASSELAGSGNTIYF. The variable domain in full, completed from reference TRBV25-1 and TRBJ1-3, reads EADIYQTPRYLVIGTGKKITLECSQTMGHDKMYWYQQDPGMELHLIHYSYGVNSTEKGDLSSESTVSRIRTEHFPLTLESARPSHTSQYLCASSELAGSGNTIYFGEGSWLTVV.

The V gene is TRBV6-6, the J gene TRBJ2-7; perhaps TRBD1 as D (5 bases). Trimming removed 4 bases at V and 5 bases at J, with 15 bases between. The germline V gene has CDR1 MNHNY and CDR2 SVGAGI (reference sequence). The CDR3 is 14 residues long. The chain's CDR3 is CASSFGANSDEQYF. As DNA, the CDR3 is TGTGCCAGCAGTTTTGGGGCCAATTCTGACGAGCAGTACTTC.

The rearrangement joins TRBV6-1 to TRBJ1-2; no firm D call. The CDR3 sequence is 15 residues long. V was shortened by 0 bases and J by 2 bases, with 10 bases between the two germline ends. Germline loops: CDR1 MNHNS, CDR2 SASEGT. CDR3 coding DNA: TGTGCCAGCAGTGAAGCGTCAGATATCAACTATGGCTACACCTTC. Residues: CASSEASDINYGYTF.

CDR3 loop: CASSPLARSTSVTYEQYF. The CDR3 bases are TGTGCCAGCTCACCTTTGGCTCGGTCGACTAGCGTAACCTACGAGCAGTACTTC. This rearrangement joins TRBV18 to TRBJ2-7, with 8 bases that match TRBD2. V dropped 3 bases and J dropped 2; count of bases not matched to a gene: 15. Germline CDR1 KGHSH, CDR2 LQKENI. The CDR3 runs to 18 residues.

The V call is TRBV4-2, the J call TRBJ1-4; possible D gene TRBD1, 6 bases. The germline V gene encodes CDR1 LGHNA and CDR2 YNFKEQ. The CDR3 sequence is 17 residues long. V was cut by 4 bases and J by 7 bases, with 22 bases left in between. CDR3 region: CASSPDRGGGGGEKLFF. As DNA, the CDR3 is TGTGCCAGCAGCCCCGACCGGGGGGGAGGGGGGGGTGAAAAACTGTTTTTT.

This clone appeared once. The rearrangement links TRBV5-4 to TRBJ1-6; weak D call: TRBD1 (5 bases). The ends were cut back, 2 bases at V and 12 bases at J, with 9 bases in the middle. The CDR3 is 12 amino acids. Germline CDR1 SGHNT, CDR2 YYREEE (reference sequence). The CDR3 nucleotides are TGTGCCAGCAGCTTCGGCGGGGGACCCCTCCACTTT. This codes for CASSFGGGPLHF.

This chain links TRBV4-3 with TRBJ2-1; TRBD2 matches at 7 bases. The CDR3 contains 16 residues. V trimming: 1 base; J trimming: 6 bases; junction bases outside the gene matches: 9. Germline V gene lookup returns CDR1 LGHNA and CDR2 YSLEER. The DNA of the CDR3 is TGCGCCAGCAGCCAAGCTGGTGGGAGGGCCTTCAATGAGCAGTTCTTC. Amino acids: CASSQAGGRAFNEQFF.

The chain joins TRBV4-3 to TRBJ1-5; TRBD1 matches at 12 bases. The germline V gene has CDR1 LGHNA and CDR2 YSLEER. The CDR3 loop spans 14 amino acids. V lost 5 bases, J lost 5 bases, and 1 base stayed unmatched. DNA of the CDR3: TGCGCCAGCAGCAGGGACAGGGGGCATCAGCCCCAGCATTTT. Its protein is CASSRDRGHQPQHF.

This clone was observed once. The gene calls are TRBV28 and TRBJ1-5; the D is unclear. Trimming cost V 6 bases and J 3 bases, with 15 bases left between them. The CDR3 covers 15 residues. CDR1 and CDR2 from the germline V gene are MDHEN and SYDVKM. This CDR3 is CASSIGGPPNQPQHF. CDR3 sequence (DNA): TGTGCCAGCAGCATCGGCGGGCCCCCCAATCAGCCCCAGCATTTT.